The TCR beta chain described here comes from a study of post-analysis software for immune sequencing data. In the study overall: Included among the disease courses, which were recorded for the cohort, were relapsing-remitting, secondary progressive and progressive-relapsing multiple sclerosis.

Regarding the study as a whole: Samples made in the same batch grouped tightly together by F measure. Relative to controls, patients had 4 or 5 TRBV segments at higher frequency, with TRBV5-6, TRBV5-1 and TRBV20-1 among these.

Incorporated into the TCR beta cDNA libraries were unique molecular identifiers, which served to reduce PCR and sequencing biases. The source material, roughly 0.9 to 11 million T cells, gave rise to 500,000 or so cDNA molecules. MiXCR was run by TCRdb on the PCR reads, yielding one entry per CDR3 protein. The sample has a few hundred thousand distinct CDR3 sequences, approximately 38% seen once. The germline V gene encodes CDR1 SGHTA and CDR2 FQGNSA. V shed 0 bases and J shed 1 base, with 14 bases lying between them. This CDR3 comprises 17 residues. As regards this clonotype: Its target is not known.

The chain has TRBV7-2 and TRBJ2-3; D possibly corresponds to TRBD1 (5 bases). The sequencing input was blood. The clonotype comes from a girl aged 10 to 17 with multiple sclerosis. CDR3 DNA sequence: TGTGCCAGCAGCTTAGCGCGGCAAGGGGCCGGCACAGATACGCAGTATTTT. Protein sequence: CASSLARQGAGTDTQYF.